These 24 T cell receptor beta chains share one sample of origin, sequenced in a study of cytomegalovirus exposure and HLA in healthy donors. The PCR made use of 60 Vbeta and 13 Jbeta primers. Sequencing was performed with immunoSEQ multiplex PCR; in TCRdb, only in-frame clones are kept and a portion is missing. The data contain 150,000 to 250,000 clones, about 80% of them singletons. Sequenced material: PBMCs. These receptors were taken from a young man in good health and CMV-seronegative.

V gene TRBV4-2 combines with J gene TRBJ2-3; D may be TRBD2 (6 bases). Germline values: CDR1 LGHNA, CDR2 YNFKEQ. Trimming took off 0 bases at V and 5 bases at J, with 6 bases between the two ends. This CDR3 has 13 residues. The CDR3 DNA reads as TGTGCCAGCAGCCAAGAGGAGGGAGATACGCAGTATTTT. Its translation: CASSQEEGDTQYF.

The CDR3 bases are TGCAGCGTTGATACAGGGACAACCTACGAGCAGTACTTC. Its protein is CSVDTGTTYEQYF. This chain connects TRBV29-1 to TRBJ2-7; weak D call: TRBD1 (6 bases). V was clipped by 3 bases and J by 2 bases, with 11 bases between them. This CDR3 comprises 13 residues. Per the germline V gene, CDR1 is SQVTM and CDR2 is ANQGSEA.

The CDR3 region has the DNA TGTGCCAGCAGAGAGTTGGGCCTTGGCAGTGGCGAGCAGTACTTC. Translated: CASRELGLGSGEQYF. This chain links TRBV6-1 with TRBJ2-7, with D uncertain. The CDR3 contains 15 residues. The ends were cut back, 6 bases at V and 6 bases at J, with 21 bases in the middle. Germline-derived CDR1 and CDR2 are MNHNS and SASEGT.

The chain uses TRBV6-5 and TRBJ1-2; D remains unclear. Germline CDR1 reads MNHEY; CDR2 reads SVGAGI. The V end lost 6 bases, the J end lost 4 bases, and 12 bases lay between the germline ends. The length of the CDR3 is 13 residues. CDR3 nucleotides: TGTGCCAGCAGACCAACAGCTGGCTATGGCTACACCTTC. Protein product: CASRPTAGYGYTF.

V usage is TRBV9 and J usage is TRBJ2-1; 9 nucleotides align to TRBD2. The germline CDR1 and CDR2 sequences are SGDLS and YYNGEE. V lost 0 bases and J lost 3; bases outside the gene matches: 4. The CDR3 runs 16 residues. CDR3 bases: TGTGCCAGCAGCGTAGGCGGGAGGGCCTTCTACAATGAGCAGTTCTTC. Translating gives CASSVGGRAFYNEQFF.

The chain employs TRBV2 and TRBJ2-7; no clear D. CDR1 and CDR2 from the germline V gene are SNHLY and FYNNEI. There are 14 residues in the CDR3. Trimming took off 3 bases at V and 3 bases at J, with 12 bases between the two ends. This CDR3 is CASSENSLYYEQYF. DNA for the CDR3: TGTGCCAGCAGTGAGAACAGTCTCTACTACGAGCAGTACTTC.

The CDR3 is CASSSGPRQGTGELFF. CDR3 in DNA: TGTGCCAGCAGCTCCGGCCCGAGACAGGGAACCGGGGAGCTGTTTTTT. This chain connects TRBV7-6 to TRBJ2-2; 7 bases agree with TRBD1. After removal of 4 bases from V and 5 bases from J, the junction contained 10 bases not matched to a gene. CDR1 and CDR2 (germline): SGHVS, FNYEAQ. This CDR3 is 16 amino acids long.

This clone turned up a few times. The V gene is TRBV28, the J gene TRBJ1-1, with a possible D match to TRBD1 (6 bases). Trimming stripped 3 bases from V and 2 bases from J, with 10 bases between. CDR1 and CDR2 (germline): MDHEN, SYDVKM. The CDR3 runs to 14 residues. CDR3 in amino acids: CASSFVQGNTEAFF. The CDR3 DNA reads as TGTGCCAGCAGTTTCGTACAGGGAAACACTGAAGCTTTCTTT.

The chain employs TRBV7-6 and TRBJ2-1, with TRBD1 matching 9 bases. V shed 6 bases and J 7 bases; nucleotides not matched to a gene: 13. The CDR3 is 16 amino acids. The germline V gene encodes CDR1 SGHVS and CDR2 FNYEAQ. CDR3 sequence (DNA): TGTGCCAGCAGTTCAACCGGGACAGGGATATCAAATGAGCAGTTCTTC. It translates to CASSSTGTGISNEQFF. Drawing the rest from reference TRBV7-6 and TRBJ2-1, the complete variable domain is GAGVSQSPRYKVTKRGQDVALRCDPISGHVSLYWYRQALGQGPEFLTYFNYEAQQDKSGLPNDRFSAERPEGSISTLTIQRTEQRDSAMYRCASSSTGTGISNEQFFGPGTRLTVL.

The chain couples TRBV27 to TRBJ1-1; no clear D gene. This CDR3 spans 13 amino acids. Germline CDR1 and CDR2: MNHEY and SMNVEV (reference sequence). The ends were cut back, 8 bases at V and 0 bases at J, with 10 bases in the middle. The CDR3 spells CASRWQMNTEAFF. CDR3 DNA sequence: TGTGCCAGCCGATGGCAGATGAACACTGAAGCTTTCTTT.

This clone was counted a few times. V is TRBV6-6 and J is TRBJ2-1, with a possible D match to TRBD2 (5 bases). The germline gives CDR1 MNHNY, CDR2 SVGAGI (reference sequence). The CDR3 loop spans 15 amino acids. V shed 7 bases and J shed 1 base, with 14 bases lying between them. CDR3 nucleotides: TGTGCCAGCAATGTGGGCGGGCCGTCCTACAATGAGCAGTTCTTC. Translating it yields CASNVGGPSYNEQFF.

CDR3 coding DNA: TGTGCCAGCAGCGCGCTAGGGGAATCCTACGAGCAGTACTTC. It is translated as CASSALGESYEQYF. The J gene is TRBJ2-7, the V gene TRBV5-6; the D gene is possibly TRBD1 (5 bases). Between the trimmed V and J ends, which lost 4 bases and 1 base, there was a span of 12 bases. The germline gives CDR1 SGHDT, CDR2 YYEEEE. This CDR3 spans 14 amino acids.

This chain connects TRBV25-1 to TRBJ1-2, with 11 bases identical to TRBD1. Germline V lookup: CDR1 MGHDK, CDR2 SYGVNS. J was trimmed by 8 bases and V by 5 bases; bases with no gene match: 7. This CDR3 region has 14 residues. This chain's CDR3 is CASSTRDRGDGYTF. CDR3 nucleotide sequence: TGTGCCAGCAGTACGCGGGACAGGGGGGACGGCTACACCTTC.

The chain couples TRBV5-4 to TRBJ2-7, with no clear D. Germline values: CDR1 SGHNT, CDR2 YYREEE (reference sequence). Deletions cut 4 bases from V and 4 bases from J, with 18 bases between. The CDR3 spans 15 residues. The DNA of the CDR3 is TGTGCCAGCAGCGCCTGGTCCCAGGATTCTTACGAGCAGTACTTC. Its translation: CASSAWSQDSYEQYF.

This CDR3 is CASSPRGGLATETQYF. DNA of the CDR3: TGTGCCAGCAGCCCCAGGGGGGGACTAGCGACAGAGACCCAGTACTTC. This rearrangement joins TRBV7-3 to TRBJ2-5, with 10 bases that match TRBD2. Germline loops: CDR1 SGHTA, CDR2 FQGTGA. V was clipped by 5 bases and J by 4 bases; unmatched bases: 10. The CDR3 contains 16 residues.

The rearrangement uses TRBV5-1 and TRBJ2-7, with 10 bases identical to TRBD1. CDR1 SGHRS and CDR2 YFSETQ come from the germline V gene. The junction had 7 bases not matched to a gene; V was cut back by 4 bases and J by 3 bases. This CDR3 comprises 15 residues. CDR3 amino acids: CASSGGTGAFYEQYF. CDR3 DNA: TGCGCCAGCAGCGGAGGGACAGGGGCCTTCTACGAGCAGTACTTC. Full variable domain (outside the CDR3, taken from reference TRBV5-1 and TRBJ2-7): KAGVTQTPRYLIKTRGQQVTLSCSPISGHRSVSWYQQTPGQGLQFLFEYFSETQRNKGNFPGRFSGRQFSNSRSEMNVSTLELGDSALYLCASSGGTGAFYEQYFGPGTRLTVT.

V usage is TRBV7-3 and J usage is TRBJ2-1; no firm D call. CDR1 is SGHTA and CDR2 is FQGTGA in the germline V gene. CDR3 size: 13 residues. V shed 5 bases and J shed 3 bases, with 8 bases lying between them. CDR3 loop: CASSRGVYNEQFF. The CDR3 DNA is TGTGCCAGCAGCCGAGGAGTCTACAATGAGCAGTTCTTC.

The genes are TRBV30 and TRBJ1-1; 7 nucleotides line up with TRBD1. Germline V gene lookup returns CDR1 GTSNPN and CDR2 SVGIG (reference sequence). V shed 2 bases, J shed 5 bases, and the junction held 11 bases outside the gene matches. The CDR3 is 15 residues long. The CDR3 coding sequence is TGTGCCTGGAGTCCTACCGACAGGGTGTGGACTGAAGCTTTCTTT. Its protein is CAWSPTDRVWTEAFF.

The chain combines TRBV5-4 with TRBJ2-3; D is possibly TRBD2 (6 bases). Trimming pared 4 bases from V and 0 bases from J, leaving 15 bases between. Per the germline V gene, CDR1 is SGHNT and CDR2 is YYREEE (reference sequence). The CDR3 runs to 16 residues. CDR3 amino acids: CASSRGWGESTDTQYF. The CDR3 bases are TGTGCCAGCAGCCGGGGCTGGGGGGAAAGCACAGATACGCAGTATTTT.

This sequence joins TRBV27 and TRBJ2-5; D is unresolved. The closer fit of TRBJ2-7 to the DNA end suggests the J call may be wrong. The CDR3 has 15 amino acids. Germline V gene data show CDR1 as MNHEY and CDR2 as SMNVEV (reference sequence). CDR3 region: CASSLSYGFPYEQYF. The CDR3 bases are TGTGCCAGCAGTTTATCGTACGGGTTTCCCTACGAGCAGTACTTC.

The chain combines TRBV28 with TRBJ2-5, with 7 bases that match TRBD2. Germline CDR1 MDHEN, CDR2 SYDVKM. V lost 0 bases to trimming and J lost 1 base; unmatched junction nucleotides: 5. The CDR3 consists of 16 residues. CDR3 sequence: CASSLWGRESQETQYF. The CDR3 region has the DNA TGTGCCAGCAGTTTATGGGGGCGGGAGAGCCAAGAGACCCAGTACTTC.

The chain couples TRBV7-6 to TRBJ1-4, with 9 bases lining up with TRBD1. The V gene's germline CDR1 is SGHVS and CDR2 FNYEAQ. This CDR3 region has 14 residues. The V and J ends lost 3 bases and 7 bases, in that order; junction bases with no gene match: 3. CDR3 nucleotide sequence: TGTGCCAGCAGCTTTGAGACAGGGGGTGAAAAACTGTTTTTT. It yields the protein CASSFETGGEKLFF.

This chain links TRBV5-6 with TRBJ2-1; D is unresolved. V was pared by 0 bases and J by 0 bases, with 7 bases between. CDR1 is SGHDT and CDR2 is YYEEEE in the germline V gene. The CDR3 is made up of 15 amino acids. The CDR3 DNA reads TGTGCCAGCAGCTTGGCGAGCTTCTCCTACAATGAGCAGTTCTTC. Translation: CASSLASFSYNEQFF.

The J gene is TRBJ2-7, the V gene TRBV10-3; possibly TRBD1 for D (6 bases). The CDR3 is 11 amino acids. Germline loops: CDR1 ENHRY, CDR2 SYGVKD. Trimming shortened V by 2 bases and J by 10 bases, and 9 bases separated the two germline ends. Here the CDR3 reads CAISEGGVQYF. The CDR3 region has the DNA TGTGCCATCAGTGAGGGGGGCGTCCAGTACTTC.